The 26 T cell receptor beta chains listed next were all sequenced from one sample in a study of human T cells and chemical hapten exposure. Via MiXCR, TCRdb re-called the RACE reads, giving one row per CDR3 protein. This sample has approximately 87,000 distinct CDR3 sequences; about an eighth occur once, and the top ten carry more than 3%. Time point defined: patch test 2, 6 weeks after DPC sensitization. Documented treatment: therapeutic diphenylcyclopropenone sensitization with weekly scalp DPC. The source was whole blood, collected in connection with sensitization to the hapten diphenylcyclopropenone (DPC). The source of these receptors is a middle-aged woman with alopecia areata. Some clones in this sample may be carry-over from other donors' samples.

This clonotype was observed at least ten times. The CDR3 region has the DNA TGCAGTCAGACTAGCGGGAGTACAGATACGCAGTATTTT. It encodes CSQTSGSTDTQYF. The chain carries TRBV20-1 and TRBJ2-3, with TRBD2 matching over 12 bases. The J segment lost 3 bases and the V segment lost 8 bases, leaving 3 bases of the junction unmatched. Germline CDR1 reads DFQATT; CDR2 reads SNEGSKA (reference sequence). The CDR3 is 13 amino acids.

V is TRBV29-1 and J is TRBJ2-7; 8 positions match TRBD1. The CDR3 is 12 amino acids. V shed 7 bases and J 12 bases; nucleotides not matched to a gene: 14. Germline-derived CDR1 and CDR2 are SQVTM and ANQGSEA. The CDR3 reads CSARKGTGLMYF. In DNA form, the CDR3 reads TGCAGCGCCCGGAAAGGGACAGGCCTAATGTACTTC.

This clonotype was seen a few times. The gene calls are TRBV2 and TRBJ2-1; the D gene is possibly TRBD2 (6 bases). There are 13 residues in the CDR3. Germline-derived CDR1 and CDR2 are SNHLY and FYNNEI. V lost 7 bases and J lost 10, with 17 bases in between. The CDR3, as DNA: TGTGCCAGCACTCTGGCGGGGCAGGAGGAGCAGTTCTTC. Translation: CASTLAGQEEQFF.

This clonotype has ten or more counts. The chain links TRBV6-5 to TRBJ2-2, with 10 nucleotides matching TRBD1. The V gene's germline CDR1 is MNHEY and CDR2 SVGAGI. The CDR3 has 18 amino acids. The V gene end was trimmed by 5 bases and the J gene end by 6 bases; junction bases not matched to a gene: 15. DNA for the CDR3: TGTGCCAGCAGTGGGGATAGCCCGGGACAGGGGAATGCCGGGGAGCTGTTTTTT. This encodes CASSGDSPGQGNAGELFF.

In this sample, this clonotype turned up many times. The J gene is TRBJ1-4, the V gene TRBV7-9; D ambiguous. V was pared by 5 bases and J by 6 bases, with 7 bases between. The CDR3 runs to 12 residues. Germline assignment: CDR1 SEHNR and CDR2 FQNEAQ (reference sequence). CDR3 sequence reads: CASSRTDEKLFF. The CDR3 DNA reads TGTGCCAGCAGCCGGACGGATGAAAAACTGTTTTTT.

CDR3 sequence (DNA): TGTGCCAGCAGCCCAACCCCGGGGTCTTCCTACAATGAGCAGTTCTTC. This sequence encodes CASSPTPGSSYNEQFF. This chain connects TRBV7-3 to TRBJ2-1, with a weak D call TRBD2 (5 bases). There are 16 residues in the CDR3. The germline CDR1 and CDR2 sequences are SGHTA and FQGTGA. The V gene lost 5 bases and the J gene lost 1 base, with 15 bases spanning the gap.

This clonotype appeared a few times. The rearrangement uses TRBV27 and TRBJ2-1; maybe TRBD2 (6 bases). CDR3 length equals 15 residues. Per germline, CDR1 MNHEY and CDR2 SMNVEV (reference sequence). With 4 bases removed from V and 6 bases from J, the gap between germline ends came to 16 bases. DNA of the CDR3: TGTGCCAGCAGTTGGGGGACTTCACTATCCAATGAGCAGTTCTTC. Residues: CASSWGTSLSNEQFF.

This clonotype turned up a few times. V and J are TRBV7-6 and TRBJ1-6; D is undetermined. Germline V lookup: CDR1 SGHVS, CDR2 FNYEAQ. The CDR3 length is 16 residues. The ends were cut back, 5 bases at V and 0 bases at J, with 11 bases in the middle. CDR3 loop: CASSASLSSYNSPLHF. The CDR3 nucleotides read TGTGCCAGCAGCGCCTCTCTCAGCTCCTATAATTCACCCCTCCACTTT.

This clonotype was found many times. The chain carries TRBV5-4 and TRBJ2-3; no definite D call. Trimming removed 1 base from V and 4 bases from J, with 10 bases in between. Looked up from germline, CDR1 is SGHNT and CDR2 is YYREEE (reference sequence). The CDR3 is 14 residues long. CDR3 in amino acids: CASSLKGFADTQYF. CDR3 coding DNA: TGTGCCAGCAGCTTGAAAGGGTTCGCAGATACGCAGTATTTT. The variable domain in full, with the rest retrieved from reference TRBV5-4 and TRBJ2-3, is ETGVTQSPTHLIKTRGQQVTLRCSSQSGHNTVSWYQQALGQGPQFIFQYYREEENGRGNFPPRFSGLQFPNYSSELNVNALELDDSALYLCASSLKGFADTQYFGPGTRLTVL.

This clonotype was counted only a few times. The gene calls are TRBV12-3 or TRBV12-4 and TRBJ1-1; possible D gene TRBD1, 6 bases. CDR3 length equals 14 residues. V dropped 6 bases and J dropped 1 base, with 12 bases sitting between them. In DNA, the CDR3 is TGTGCCAGCAGACCAAAGACAGGGAACACTGAAGCTTTCTTT. Its protein is CASRPKTGNTEAFF.

Many counts were recorded for this clonotype. The genes are TRBV24-1 and TRBJ2-3; TRBD2 might be the D (6 bases). Per the germline V gene, CDR1 is KGHDR and CDR2 is SFDVKD. Trimming took 6 bases from V and 7 from J, leaving 13 bases between them. This CDR3 contains 13 residues. CDR3 protein: CATSTSSRHTQYF. CDR3 coding DNA: TGTGCCACCAGTACTAGCTCCCGCCATACGCAGTATTTT.

This clonotype was counted only a few times. Here the CDR3 DNA reads TGTGCCAGCAGCCTCCTAGCGGGGGTGCAAGAGACCCAGTACTTC. This sequence encodes CASSLLAGVQETQYF. The rearrangement links TRBV3-1 to TRBJ2-5, with 10 bases aligning to TRBD2. V shed 4 bases, J shed 2 bases, and the junction held 4 bases outside the gene matches. Germline values: CDR1 LGHDT, CDR2 YNNKEL (reference sequence). The CDR3 is 15 residues long.

In this sample, this clonotype turned up many times. The chain joins TRBV11-2 to TRBJ2-1, with 10 bases aligning to TRBD1. CDR1 and CDR2 (germline): SGHAT, FQNNGV. J lost 7 bases, V lost 2 bases, and 11 bases had no gene match. The CDR3 extends over 17 amino acids. The CDR3 sequence: CASSLLGTGEVRNEQFF. The DNA for the CDR3 is TGTGCCAGCAGCTTATTAGGGACAGGGGAGGTAAGGAATGAGCAGTTCTTC.

The J gene is TRBJ2-5, the V gene TRBV24-1; TRBD1 matches 7 bases. The CDR3 loop spans 16 amino acids. J was trimmed by 2 bases and V by 2 bases; bases with no gene match: 7. The germline V gene has CDR1 KGHDR and CDR2 SFDVKD. The CDR3 loop reads CATSDSLKGAQETQYF. The CDR3 DNA reads as TGTGCCACCAGTGATTCCCTAAAGGGGGCTCAAGAGACCCAGTACTTC.

This sequence joins TRBV12-3 or TRBV12-4 and TRBJ2-7; tentatively, D is TRBD1 (6 bases). The CDR3 consists of 14 residues. V was cut by 5 bases and J by 2 bases, with 13 bases left in between. The CDR3 is CASSPGTLAYEQYF. The CDR3 nucleotides are TGTGCCAGCAGTCCCGGGACACTGGCCTACGAGCAGTACTTC.

The chain links TRBV7-8 to TRBJ2-1, with 12 bases identical to TRBD2. After removal of 5 bases from V and 6 bases from J, the junction contained 8 bases not matched to a gene. The CDR3 has 16 amino acids. Per germline, CDR1 SGHVS and CDR2 FQNEAQ. The CDR3 reads CASSHRTSGVGNEQFF. The CDR3 DNA is TGTGCCAGCAGCCATCGGACTAGCGGGGTGGGCAATGAGCAGTTCTTC.

This clonotype was counted at least ten times. This chain links TRBV6-2 or TRBV6-3 with TRBJ2-3, with TRBD2 matching over 8 bases. CDR3 length: 16 residues. Germline V lookup: CDR1 MNHEY, CDR2 SVGEGT. V lost 0 bases to trimming and J lost 0 bases; unmatched junction nucleotides: 2. DNA for the CDR3: TGTGCCAGCAGTTACTCCCCTAGCGGGAGCACAGATACGCAGTATTTT. Translating it yields CASSYSPSGSTDTQYF.

This clonotype showed up many times. The chain joins TRBV27 to TRBJ2-5, with 9 positions matching TRBD2. Unmatched junction bases numbered 7, after V lost 3 bases and J lost 2 bases. The germline V gene has CDR1 MNHEY and CDR2 SMNVEV (reference sequence). The CDR3 consists of 16 residues. The chain's CDR3 is CASSFLPTSGQETQYF. DNA for the CDR3: TGTGCCAGCAGTTTTCTACCCACTAGCGGGCAAGAGACCCAGTACTTC.

The count of this clonotype is one. Possible read error: a much larger clone is one base away. The gene calls are TRBV28 and TRBJ1-1; TRBD1 matches 7 bases. This CDR3 has 14 amino acids. Germline CDR1 reads MDHEN; CDR2 reads SYDVKM. The CDR3 region is CASSEGQWNTEASF. The CDR3 bases are TGTGCCAGCAGTGAGGGACAGTGGAACACTGAAGCTTCCTTT.

The chain combines TRBV23-1 with TRBJ1-1, with 10 bases lining up with TRBD1. TRBV23-1 is identified as an open reading frame with a role that is uncertain. Unmatched junction bases numbered 11, after V lost 0 bases and J lost 1 base. The CDR3 totals 19 residues. The CDR3 here is CASSQSKPRDRGENTEAFF. The CDR3 DNA reads as TGCGCCAGCAGTCAATCTAAGCCCCGGGACAGGGGAGAGAACACTGAAGCTTTCTTT.

J is TRBJ2-7 and V is TRBV11-3; weak D call: TRBD2 (6 bases). This CDR3 has 14 residues. CDR1 and CDR2 from the germline V gene are SGHNT and YENEEA. V lost 5 bases and J 4 bases, leaving 15 bases between the germline ends. The CDR3 region is CASSPRTGGYEQYF. In DNA, the CDR3 is TGTGCCAGCAGCCCCAGGACCGGAGGGTACGAGCAGTACTTC.

This clonotype occurred a few times. The chain has TRBV9 and TRBJ1-3, with 10 bases aligning to TRBD1. This CDR3 comprises 18 residues. CDR1 and CDR2 (germline): SGDLS, YYNGEE. V was pared by 3 bases and J by 0 bases, with 9 bases of the junction left unmatched. CDR3 sequence reads: CASSAKPGTGDSGNTIYF. CDR3 DNA: TGTGCCAGCAGCGCCAAACCCGGGACAGGGGACTCTGGAAACACCATATATTTT.

The chain uses TRBV14 and TRBJ2-1; D possibly corresponds to TRBD2 (7 bases). V was cut by 2 bases and J by 12 bases, with 20 bases left in between. The CDR3 is made up of 15 amino acids. CDR1 SGHDN and CDR2 FVKESK come from the germline V gene. CDR3 bases: TGTGCCAGCAGCCAATTCCCAGGGGAGGGGTTCAGGCAGTTCTTC. This encodes CASSQFPGEGFRQFF.

The chain employs TRBV3-1 and TRBJ2-1; the D gene could be TRBD1 or TRBD2 (5 bases each). V lost 4 bases and J 7 bases, leaving 14 bases between the germline ends. Looked up from germline, CDR1 is LGHDT and CDR2 is YNNKEL (reference sequence). The CDR3 loop spans 14 amino acids. The CDR3 reads CASSRSRERNEQFF. CDR3 coding DNA: TGTGCCAGCAGCCGGAGCAGGGAGAGGAATGAGCAGTTCTTC.

In this sample, this clonotype turned up many times. The chain recombines TRBV7-9 with TRBJ2-1; TRBD2 might be the D (6 bases). Deletions cut 0 bases from V and 13 bases from J, with 16 bases between. The germline V gene encodes CDR1 SEHNR and CDR2 FQNEAQ (reference sequence). The CDR3 sequence is 14 residues long. CDR3 in amino acids: CASSLAAGPTAQFF. In DNA, the CDR3 is TGTGCCAGCAGCTTAGCGGCGGGACCGACAGCTCAGTTCTTC.

J is TRBJ1-5 and V is TRBV20-1; D not certain. The V end was cut by 5 bases, the J end by 5 bases, with 7 bases between. CDR1 and CDR2 from the germline V gene are DFQATT and SNEGSKA (reference sequence). This CDR3 region has 11 residues. The CDR3: CSAGVDQPQHF. CDR3 nucleotides: TGCAGTGCTGGGGTCGATCAGCCCCAGCATTTT.